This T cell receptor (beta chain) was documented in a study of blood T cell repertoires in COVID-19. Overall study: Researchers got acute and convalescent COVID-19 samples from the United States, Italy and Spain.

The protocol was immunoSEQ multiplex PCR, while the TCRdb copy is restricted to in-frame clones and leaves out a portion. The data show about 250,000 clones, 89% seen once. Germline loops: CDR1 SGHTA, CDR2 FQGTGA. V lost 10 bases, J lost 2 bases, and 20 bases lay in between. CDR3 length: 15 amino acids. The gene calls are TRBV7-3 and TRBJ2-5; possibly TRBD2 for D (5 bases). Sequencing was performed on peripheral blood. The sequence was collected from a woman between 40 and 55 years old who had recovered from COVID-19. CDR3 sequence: CATGETGQPQETQYF. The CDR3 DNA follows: TGTGCCACCGGGGAAACGGGCCAGCCACAAGAGACCCAGTACTTC.